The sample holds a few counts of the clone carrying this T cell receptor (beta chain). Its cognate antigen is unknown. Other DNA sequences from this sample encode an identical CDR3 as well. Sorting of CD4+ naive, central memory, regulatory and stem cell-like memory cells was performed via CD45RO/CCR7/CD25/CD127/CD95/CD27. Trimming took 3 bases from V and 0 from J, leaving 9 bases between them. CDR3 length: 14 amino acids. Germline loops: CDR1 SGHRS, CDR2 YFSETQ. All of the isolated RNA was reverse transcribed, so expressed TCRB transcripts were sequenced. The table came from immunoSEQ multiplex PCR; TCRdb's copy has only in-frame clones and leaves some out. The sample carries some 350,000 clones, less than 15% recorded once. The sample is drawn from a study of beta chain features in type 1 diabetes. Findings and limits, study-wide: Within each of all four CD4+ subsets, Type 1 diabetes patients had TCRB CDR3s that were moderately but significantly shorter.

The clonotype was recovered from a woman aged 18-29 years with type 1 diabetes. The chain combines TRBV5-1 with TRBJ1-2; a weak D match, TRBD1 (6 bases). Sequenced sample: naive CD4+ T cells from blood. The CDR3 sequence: CASSSTGTNYGYTF. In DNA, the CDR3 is TGCGCCAGCAGCTCGACAGGTACTAACTATGGCTACACCTTC.